This T cell receptor beta chain was found in a study of blood T cells in healthy people across ages. Study results and caveats: What prevented conclusive comparison of naive and antigen-experienced cells was that PBMCs were unsorted. Donors of long life had a larger count of naive CD4+ cells and greater diversity than aged donors.

Healthy Caucasian individuals from Russia aged about 6 to 95 were enrolled as donors. The CDR3 spans 14 residues. The V end was cut by 6 bases, the J end by 2 bases, with 11 bases between. Germline V lookup: CDR1 SGHTA, CDR2 FQGNSA. In the case of this clonotype: The antigen is undetermined.

A second roughly 7 to 11 cycle PCR used barcoded and J-beta primers. From the 5' RACE reads, TCRdb called clonotypes with MiXCR, one entry per CDR3 protein. The data contain about 730,000 distinct CDR3 sequences, about 42% of them singletons. This chain links TRBV7-2 with TRBJ1-3; D is possibly TRBD1 (5 bases). This clonotype originated in an older woman in good health. The source material was blood. The CDR3 reads CASSIGTPGNTIYF. For the CDR3, the DNA is TGTGCCAGCAGTATAGGGACTCCTGGAAACACCATATATTTT.